Listed below are T cell receptor beta chains from one sample, sequenced in a study of molecular identifiers for immune sequencing clone quantification. MiXCR, applied by TCRdb to the PCR reads, yields one record per CDR3 protein. The sample consists of 60,000 to 70,000 distinct CDR3 sequences, under 20% of them appearing once. The source material was naive CD8+ T cells from blood, with Jurkat cell RNA spiked in. The receptors shown here come from a human donor in good health. Some libraries in this study had Jurkat cell RNA spiked in. The CDR3 runs from the conserved cysteine through the conserved F or W. D genes are given only for firm matches. Not every row has a clone size; where given, it reads once, few, many or a size class.

clone_size	v_call	d_call	j_call	cdr3_nt	cdr3_aa
many	TRBV11-2	TRBD1	TRBJ1-6	TGTGCCAGCAGCCACGGACAGGGGGAATATAATTCACCCCTCCACTTT	CASSHGQGEYNSPLHF
-	TRBV9	-	TRBJ2-3	TGTGCCAGCAGCGTAGGTTCTAGCGGCACAGATACGCAGTATTTT	CASSVGSSGTDTQYF
many	TRBV29-1	TRBD1	TRBJ1-5	TGCAGCGTTGTTTCCACAGGGGATAGCAATCAGCCCCAGCATTTT	CSVVSTGDSNQPQHF
medium-sized	TRBV23-1	TRBD1	TRBJ2-3	TGCGCCAGCAGTCAACTCCAGGGACAGGGGGTCGCAGATACGCAGTATTTT	CASSQLQGQGVADTQYF
-	TRBV6-4	-	TRBJ1-5	TGTGCCAGCAGCGAAAACCTAGGGGGTCAGCCCCAGCATTTT	CASSENLGGQPQHF
-	TRBV15	TRBD2	TRBJ2-1	TGTGCCACCAGGAAAGAGGGGGGCGATGCGGGAGGGCCTGGATTCTTC	CATRKEGGDAGGPGFF
many	TRBV4-3	TRBD2	TRBJ2-1	TGCGCCAGCAGCCAAGATACTAGCGCCTATGAGCAGTTCTTC	CASSQDTSAYEQFF
many	TRBV6-1	-	TRBJ1-5	TGTGCCAGCAGTGTGGGAGGGCCCAATCAGCCCCAGCATTTT	CASSVGGPNQPQHF
-	TRBV27	-	TRBJ1-2	TGTGCCAGCAGGGGACGGGTCGTCGGCTACACCTTC	CASRGRVVGYTF
many	TRBV5-1	-	TRBJ1-1	TGCGCCAGCAGCTTGGAGATAATGGACACTGAAGCTTTCTTT	CASSLEIMDTEAFF
-	TRBV4-2	-	TRBJ2-7	TGTGCCAGCAGCCGAAAGGACGGTGGGTTCAACGAGCAGTACTTC	CASSRKDGGFNEQYF
medium-sized	TRBV29-1	TRBD2	TRBJ2-3	TGCAGCGTTGAGGGCCTAGCGGGAGGACCCCGGGATACGCAGTATTTT	CSVEGLAGGPRDTQYF
many	TRBV28	TRBD1	TRBJ1-5	TGTGCAACCGGGACAGGGAATCAGCCCCAGCATTTT	CATGTGNQPQHF
many	TRBV5-6	-	TRBJ2-7	TGTGCCAGCAGCTTTGGGTCAGGGGACGAGCAGTACTTC	CASSFGSGDEQYF
few	TRBV3-1	-	TRBJ2-1	TGTGCCAGCAGCCAAGGACTGCTTTTGGTCTTCCAAAACAATGAGCAGTTCTTC	CASSQGLLLVFQNNEQFF
many	TRBV20-1	TRBD2	TRBJ2-1	TGCAGTGCTAGAGATTTTGGGCCTAGCGGGAGTTGGAATGAGCAGTTCTTC	CSARDFGPSGSWNEQFF
many	TRBV7-9	-	TRBJ1-1	TGTGCCAGCAGCTTAGCCCCTGAAGCTTTCTTT	CASSLAPEAFF
many	TRBV19	-	TRBJ1-5	TGTGCCAGTAGTATCTCACCCGGGGGCAATCAGCCCCAGCATTTT	CASSISPGGNQPQHF
many	TRBV30	-	TRBJ1-1	TGTGCCTGGGTTACCGGGGCAGCTACGAACACTGAAGCTTTCTTT	CAWVTGAATNTEAFF
many	TRBV5-1	-	TRBJ1-1	TGCGCCAGCAGCTGGTTTTCAGGGACGAACACTGAAGCTTTCTTT	CASSWFSGTNTEAFF
-	TRBV20-1	TRBD2	TRBJ2-7	TGCAGTGCTAGCGTGGTCAGGACTAGCGGGAGTATCTACGAGCAGTACTTC	CSASVVRTSGSIYEQYF
many	TRBV6-5	-	TRBJ2-1	TGTGCCAGCAGCCCCCCCCGGGGCAATGAGCAGTTCTTC	CASSPPRGNEQFF
many	TRBV5-1	TRBD2	TRBJ2-7	TGCGCCAGCAGCTCCGCGGGACTAGCGGGCGAGCAGTACTTC	CASSSAGLAGEQYF